Presented here are 8 T cell receptor beta chains from one specimen sequenced in a study of T cells in tumors after PD-1 blockade. The protocol was immunoSEQ multiplex PCR, while the TCRdb copy is restricted to in-frame clones and leaves out a portion. The sample gives fewer than 15,000 clones, approximately 63% of which show up once; 15% to 20% is in the top ten. Sequenced material: tumor tissue, taken before anti-PD-1 treatment. These receptors were collected from a human donor with basal cell carcinoma.

The rearrangement uses TRBV4-3 and TRBJ2-1, with TRBD2 matching over 8 bases. Looked up from germline, CDR1 is LGHNA and CDR2 is YSLEER. Trimming cost V 4 bases and J 0 bases; bases outside gene matches: 8. CDR3 length equals 17 residues. CDR3 loop: CASSLLLAGSSYNEQFF. In DNA form, the CDR3 reads TGCGCCAGCAGCCTCCTCTTAGCGGGGAGCTCCTACAATGAGCAGTTCTTC.

This chain uses TRBV7-9 with TRBJ2-3; D is unclear. V was pared by 1 base and J by 3 bases, with 8 bases between. The germline CDR1 and CDR2 sequences are SEHNR and FQNEAQ (reference sequence). This CDR3 contains 14 residues. The chain's CDR3 is CASSLVVSTDTQYF. The CDR3 DNA sequence: TGTGCCAGCAGCTTAGTAGTGTCAACAGATACGCAGTATTTT. The whole variable domain, remainder taken from reference TRBV7-9 and TRBJ2-3, is DTGVSQNPRHKITKRGQNVTFRCDPISEHNRLYWYRQTLGQGPEFLTYFQNEAQLEKSRLLSDRFSAERPKGSFSTLEIQRTEQGDSAMYLCASSLVVSTDTQYFGPGTRLTVL.

This clone was seen a handful of times. The V gene is TRBV6-6, the J gene TRBJ2-1, with a tentative D call TRBD2 (5 bases). The CDR3 totals 13 residues. V lost 0 bases and J lost 7, with 7 bases in between. CDR1 and CDR2 from the germline V gene are MNHNY and SVGAGI (reference sequence). For the CDR3, the DNA is TGTGCCAGCAGTTACTCGGGAGCAAATGAGCAGTTCTTC. This sequence encodes CASSYSGANEQFF.

The chain recombines TRBV28 with TRBJ2-5; weak D call: TRBD2 (6 bases). CDR1 and CDR2 (germline): MDHEN, SYDVKM. CDR3 length equals 15 residues. The germline V and J ends were trimmed by 7 bases and 5 bases, with 20 bases remaining between them. The CDR3 is CASNILARGGETQYF. CDR3 in DNA: TGTGCCAGCAACATTTTGGCGCGGGGTGGGGAGACCCAGTACTTC.

V and J are TRBV13 and TRBJ2-1; the D is unclear. The CDR3 runs 13 residues. Germline V gene lookup returns CDR1 PRHDT and CDR2 FYEKMQ (reference sequence). The V end was cut by 5 bases, the J end by 8 bases, with 13 bases between. The CDR3 DNA is TGTGCCAGCAGCCTCCGGGCCCGCGATGAGCAGTTCTTC. This sequence encodes CASSLRARDEQFF.

In DNA form, the CDR3 reads TGTGCCAGCAGCTTGAGCGGGAGACGAGAGACCCAGTACTTC. Its protein product is CASSLSGRRETQYF. The chain carries TRBV7-3 and TRBJ2-5, with 8 bases fitting TRBD2. There are 14 residues in the CDR3. Germline loops: CDR1 SGHTA, CDR2 FQGTGA. Unmatched junction bases numbered 4, after V lost 3 bases and J lost 4 bases.

This sequence joins TRBV19 and TRBJ2-7; either TRBD1 or TRBD2 may supply D (5 bases each). CDR3 size: 14 residues. V was pared by 6 bases and J by 0 bases, with 12 bases between. Germline CDR1 and CDR2: LNHDA and SQIVND (reference sequence). The CDR3 coding sequence is TGTGCCAGTAGCCGAGGGGTGAGCTCCTACGAGCAGTACTTC. Protein product: CASSRGVSSYEQYF.

The rearrangement uses TRBV25-1 and TRBJ2-3; possibly TRBD1 for D (7 bases). The CDR3 spans 14 residues. V shed 4 bases and J shed 1 base, with 9 bases lying between them. The germline CDR1 and CDR2 sequences are MGHDK and SYGVNS. The CDR3 reads CASSVRGGTDTQYF. The DNA of the CDR3 is TGTGCCAGCAGTGTCAGGGGGGGCACAGATACGCAGTATTTT.